The sequence of this T cell receptor (beta chain) was determined in a study of blood T cell repertoires in COVID-19. The wider study: Donors in the United States, Italy and Spain gave samples during acute or convalescent COVID-19.

Germline CDR1 and CDR2: SGHNT and YENEEA. Trimming took 1 base from V and 7 from J, leaving 12 bases between them. This CDR3 region has 14 residues. As originally analysed: Amplification of reference gene primers provided the estimated nucleated cell counts. TCRdb's table, derived via immunoSEQ multiplex PCR, lists solely in-frame clones and lacks some. The V and J calls and clone size were taken over from that table, and D and trimming were inferred from the DNA. This sample has fewer than 250,000 clones, with around four fifths found just once. Sample: peripheral blood. This receptor was obtained from a woman between 65 and 79 years old with acute or convalescent COVID-19. The V call is TRBV11-3, the J call TRBJ2-3; D is undetermined. This CDR3 reads CASSLGQTPHTQYF. The CDR3 bases are TGTGCCAGCAGCTTAGGCCAGACTCCCCATACGCAGTATTTT.